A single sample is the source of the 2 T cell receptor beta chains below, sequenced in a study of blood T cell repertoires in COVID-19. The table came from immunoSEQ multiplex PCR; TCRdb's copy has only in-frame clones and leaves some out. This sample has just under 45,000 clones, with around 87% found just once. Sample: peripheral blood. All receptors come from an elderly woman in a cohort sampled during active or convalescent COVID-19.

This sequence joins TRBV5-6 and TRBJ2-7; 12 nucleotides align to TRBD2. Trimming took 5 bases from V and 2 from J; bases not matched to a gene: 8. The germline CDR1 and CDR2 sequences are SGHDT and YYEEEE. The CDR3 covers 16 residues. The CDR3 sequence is CASSLAGLAGTYEQYF. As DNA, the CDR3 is TGTGCCAGCAGTCTCGCCGGACTAGCGGGAACCTACGAGCAGTACTTC.

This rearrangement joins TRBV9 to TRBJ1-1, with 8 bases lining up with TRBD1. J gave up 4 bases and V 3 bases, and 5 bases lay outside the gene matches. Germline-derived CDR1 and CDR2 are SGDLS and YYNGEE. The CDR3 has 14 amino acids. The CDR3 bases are TGTGCCAGCAGCGGCAGGGGGCATGGCACTGAAGCTTTCTTT. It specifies CASSGRGHGTEAFF.